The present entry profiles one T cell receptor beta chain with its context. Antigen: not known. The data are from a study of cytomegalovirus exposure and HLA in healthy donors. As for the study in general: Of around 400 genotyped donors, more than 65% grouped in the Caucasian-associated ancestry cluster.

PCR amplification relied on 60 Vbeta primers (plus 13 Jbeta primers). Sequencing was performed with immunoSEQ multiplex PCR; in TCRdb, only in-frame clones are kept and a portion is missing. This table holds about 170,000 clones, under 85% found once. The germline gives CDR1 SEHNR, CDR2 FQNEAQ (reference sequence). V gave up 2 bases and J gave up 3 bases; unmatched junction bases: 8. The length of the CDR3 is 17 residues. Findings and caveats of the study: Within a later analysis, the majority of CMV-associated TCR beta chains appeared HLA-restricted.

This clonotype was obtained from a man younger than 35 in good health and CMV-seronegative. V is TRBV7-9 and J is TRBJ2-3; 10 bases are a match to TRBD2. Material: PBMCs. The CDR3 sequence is CASSLLLAGVRTDTQYF. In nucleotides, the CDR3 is TGTGCCAGCAGCTTACTGCTAGCGGGAGTTCGTACAGATACGCAGTATTTT.